Below are 32 T cell receptor beta chains sequenced from a single sample in a study of blood T cell repertoires in COVID-19. Generated by immunoSEQ multiplex PCR, the TCRdb table keeps only in-frame clones and is missing some. The sample has hundreds of thousands of clones, 70% to 90% seen once. Sample: PBMCs or T cells enriched from blood (not recorded which). These receptors all stem from a woman aged 18-29 years with acute COVID-19.

The chain has TRBV9 and TRBJ2-1, with D possibly TRBD1 on 5 matching bases. The germline V gene encodes CDR1 SGDLS and CDR2 YYNGEE. This CDR3 has 12 amino acids. Trimming left V 4 bases short and J 9 bases short, with 11 bases between. CDR3 protein: CASSKPRGEQFF. DNA for the CDR3: TGTGCCAGCAGCAAACCTAGGGGTGAGCAGTTCTTC.

Here the CDR3 DNA reads TGCGCCAGCAGCTTGGACGGCACTGAAGCTTTCTTT. Translated: CASSLDGTEAFF. This chain joins TRBV5-1 and TRBJ1-1; D is unresolved. CDR3 length equals 12 residues. V was clipped by 0 bases and J by 4 bases, with 4 bases between them. Germline V CDR1 and CDR2: SGHRS, YFSETQ.

This clone showed up just once. The rearrangement uses TRBV9 and TRBJ1-5; TRBD1 matches at 10 bases. Germline V CDR1 and CDR2: SGDLS, YYNGEE. The junction had 5 bases not matched to a gene; V was cut back by 4 bases and J by 4 bases. The CDR3 sequence is 15 residues long. CDR3 residues: CASSPPGQGNQPQHF. The CDR3, as DNA: TGTGCCAGCAGCCCCCCGGGACAGGGGAATCAGCCCCAGCATTTT.

The rearrangement joins TRBV6-5 to TRBJ2-7, with TRBD1 as a possible D gene (6 bases). CDR1 MNHEY and CDR2 SVGAGI come from the germline V gene. V was trimmed by 6 bases and J by 6 bases, leaving 18 bases between them. This CDR3 has 14 amino acids. The CDR3, as DNA: TGTGCCAGCAGCCCGCAGGGGCTAGCCGCCGAGCAGTACTTC. Protein: CASSPQGLAAEQYF.

The genes are TRBV6-1 and TRBJ2-7; D perhaps matches TRBD1 (5 bases). V dropped 1 base and J dropped 3 bases, with 13 bases sitting between them. CDR1 is MNHNS and CDR2 is SASEGT in the germline V gene. This CDR3 contains 15 residues. The chain's CDR3 is CASSEGLGDSYEQYF. Written as DNA, the CDR3 is TGTGCCAGCAGTGAAGGTTTAGGAGACAGCTACGAGCAGTACTTC.

The table lists this clone with a count of one. The V call is TRBV19, the J call TRBJ2-1; 8 bases are shared with TRBD1. This CDR3 contains 13 residues. Germline lookup yields CDR1 LNHDA and CDR2 SQIVND (reference sequence). Germline trimming cut 4 bases from V and 7 bases from J; bases unmatched to any gene: 3. The CDR3 DNA sequence: TGTGCCAGTAGTAAGACAGGGGTAAATGAGCAGTTCTTC. Its translation is CASSKTGVNEQFF. Filled out from reference TRBV19 and TRBJ2-1, the complete variable domain reads DGGITQSPKYLFRKEGQNVTLSCEQNLNHDAMYWYRQDPGQGLRLIYYSQIVNDFQKGDIAEGYSVSREKKESFPLTVTSAQKNPTAFYLCASSKTGVNEQFFGPGTRLTVL.

The CDR3 DNA is TGTGCCTGGAGTCCCCAGGGACTTGACTATGGCTACACCTTC. It translates to CAWSPQGLDYGYTF. The V gene is TRBV30, the J gene TRBJ1-2; TRBD1 is a possible D gene (5 bases). The CDR3 totals 14 residues. Trimming left V 2 bases short and J 3 bases short, with 13 bases between. CDR1 and CDR2 (germline): GTSNPN, SVGIG (reference sequence).

The J gene is TRBJ1-6, the V gene TRBV27; 10 bases match TRBD1. The CDR3 has 15 amino acids. Germline CDR1 and CDR2: MNHEY and SMNVEV (reference sequence). Trimming at V came to 5 bases and at J to 8 bases, leaving 6 bases not matched to a gene. This CDR3 is CASSPADRGHSPLHF. Here the CDR3 DNA reads TGTGCCAGCAGTCCCGCCGACAGGGGGCATTCACCCCTCCACTTT.

The rearrangement links TRBV9 to TRBJ1-5; 7 bases line up with TRBD1. The CDR3 consists of 14 residues. In germline, CDR1 is SGDLS, CDR2 YYNGEE. The V segment lost 5 bases and the J segment 1 base; nucleotides outside the gene matches: 3. Here the CDR3 reads CASSETGSNQPQHF. As DNA, the CDR3 is TGTGCCAGCAGTGAGACAGGGAGCAATCAGCCCCAGCATTTT. The whole variable domain, filled in from reference TRBV9 and TRBJ1-5, reads DSGVTQTPKHLITATGQRVTLRCSPRSGDLSVYWYQQSLDQGLQFLIQYYNGEERAKGNILERFSAQQFPDLHSELNLSSLELGDSALYFCASSETGSNQPQHFGDGTRLSIL.

V and J are TRBV6-5 and TRBJ2-7; 7 positions agree with TRBD1. Germline V gene lookup returns CDR1 MNHEY and CDR2 SVGAGI. V was clipped by 5 bases and J by 4 bases; unmatched bases: 8. This CDR3 spans 14 amino acids. In DNA, the CDR3 is TGTGCCAGCAGTATCCACAGGGGTAATTACGAGCAGTACTTC. Translation gives CASSIHRGNYEQYF.

The chain uses TRBV7-8 and TRBJ1-1; possibly TRBD1 for D (5 bases). The V end lost 5 bases, the J end lost 2 bases, and 9 bases lay between the germline ends. Germline V lookup: CDR1 SGHVS, CDR2 FQNEAQ. There are 13 residues in the CDR3. In DNA, the CDR3 is TGTGCCAGCAGCCCGACAGATAACACTGAAGCTTTCTTT. Its protein product is CASSPTDNTEAFF.

V usage is TRBV2 and J usage is TRBJ1-2; 7 nucleotides align to TRBD1. This CDR3 is built from 13 residues. V gave up 6 bases and J gave up 7 bases; unmatched junction bases: 8. Germline V gene sequence: CDR1 SNHLY, CDR2 FYNNEI. Here the CDR3 DNA reads TGTGCCAGCAGGGAGGGGGCGTCCCGTGGCTACACCTTC. Translation gives CASREGASRGYTF. The full variable domain, with the rest looked up from reference TRBV2 and TRBJ1-2, is EPEVTQTPSHQVTQMGQEVILRCVPISNHLYFYWYRQILGQKVEFLVSFYNNEISEKSEIFDDQFSVERPDGSNFTLKIRSTKLEDSAMYFCASREGASRGYTFGSGTRLTVV.

The chain links TRBV28 to TRBJ2-7; 9 nucleotides match TRBD1. The germline CDR1 and CDR2 sequences are MDHEN and SYDVKM. J gave up 6 bases and V 6 bases, and 12 bases lay outside the gene matches. The CDR3 is 15 residues long. CDR3 protein: CASRPPPGQGSEQYF. In nucleotides, the CDR3 is TGTGCCAGCAGACCGCCGCCGGGACAGGGTTCCGAGCAGTACTTC.

The chain employs TRBV4-2 and TRBJ1-5, with 7 nucleotides matching TRBD1. Germline values: CDR1 LGHNA, CDR2 YNFKEQ. V gave up 4 bases and J gave up 6 bases; unmatched junction bases: 3. The CDR3 contains 13 residues. The CDR3, as DNA: TGTGCCAGCAGCCGGCAGGGGGGTCAGCCCCAGCATTTT. This gives the protein CASSRQGGQPQHF.

For the CDR3, the DNA is TGTGCCAGCAGTGAAGCGGGAGACACCGGGGAGCTGTTTTTT. Its protein is CASSEAGDTGELFF. This chain uses TRBV6-1 with TRBJ2-2, with D perhaps matching TRBD2 (5 bases). The germline CDR1 and CDR2 sequences are MNHNS and SASEGT. The CDR3 spans 14 residues. The germline V and J ends were trimmed by 0 bases and 3 bases, with 5 bases remaining between them.

The J gene is TRBJ1-3, the V gene TRBV18, with D perhaps TRBD1 (5 bases). CDR3 length equals 15 residues. Germline V gene data show CDR1 as KGHSH and CDR2 as LQKENI. V shed 1 base and J shed 4 bases, with 11 bases lying between them. Here the CDR3 reads CASSPQGGAGNTIYF. Written as DNA, the CDR3 is TGTGCCAGCTCACCACAAGGAGGGGCAGGAAACACCATATATTTT. Variable domain in full (rest from reference TRBV18 and TRBJ1-3): NAGVMQNPRHLVRRRGQEARLRCSPMKGHSHVYWYRQLPEEGLKFMVYLQKENIIDESGMPKERFSAEFPKEGPSILRIQQVVRGDSAAYFCASSPQGGAGNTIYFGEGSWLTVV.

The V gene is TRBV9, the J gene TRBJ2-3; TRBD2 matches at 11 bases. With V trimmed by 3 bases and J by 6 bases, 9 bases remained unmatched. CDR1 and CDR2 from the germline V gene are SGDLS and YYNGEE. The CDR3 runs 16 residues. In DNA form, the CDR3 reads TGTGCCAGCAGCGACGGACTAGCGGGTATCAGGGATACGCAGTATTTT. Its protein product is CASSDGLAGIRDTQYF.

The J gene is TRBJ2-1, the V gene TRBV2; 9 bases are a match to TRBD2. Germline-derived CDR1 and CDR2 are SNHLY and FYNNEI. The CDR3 sequence is 15 residues long. V lost 5 bases to trimming and J lost 7 bases; unmatched junction nucleotides: 9. CDR3 sequence reads: CASSLAGGPRNEQFF. The CDR3 DNA is TGTGCCAGCAGTCTGGCGGGAGGGCCTAGAAATGAGCAGTTCTTC.

The rearrangement uses TRBV4-1 and TRBJ2-1; tentatively, D is TRBD2 (5 bases). The CDR3 runs 17 residues. V was shortened by 1 base and J by 0 bases, with 13 bases between the two germline ends. The germline V gene has CDR1 MGHRA and CDR2 YSYEKL. DNA for the CDR3: TGCGCCAGCAGCCAAGGGTTAGCGACCAGCTCCTACAATGAGCAGTTCTTC. Translated, it gives CASSQGLATSSYNEQFF.

This chain connects TRBV15 to TRBJ2-7, with TRBD1 matching 9 bases. The germline CDR1 and CDR2 sequences are LNHNV and YYDKDF (reference sequence). This CDR3 contains 15 residues. The V and J ends lost 1 base and 5 bases, in that order; junction bases with no gene match: 6. The CDR3 protein is CATSRARDRDHEQYF. CDR3 DNA sequence: TGTGCCACCAGCAGAGCCCGGGACAGGGACCACGAGCAGTACTTC.

This clone was seen a handful of times. The gene calls are TRBV27 and TRBJ2-5, with D hard to call. V lost 6 bases and J 5 bases, leaving 7 bases between the germline ends. The CDR3 contains 11 residues. Looked up from germline, CDR1 is MNHEY and CDR2 is SMNVEV (reference sequence). The CDR3 coding sequence is TGTGCCAGCAGAACGCGGGAGACCCAGTACTTC. Residues: CASRTRETQYF.

The chain joins TRBV11-2 to TRBJ1-2; 10 positions agree with TRBD1. This CDR3 spans 15 amino acids. Germline CDR1 SGHAT, CDR2 FQNNGV. V shed 5 bases and J 4 bases; nucleotides not matched to a gene: 7. The chain's CDR3 is CASSTDRGYSYGYTF. DNA of the CDR3: TGTGCCAGCAGCACGGACAGGGGGTATAGCTATGGCTACACCTTC. Full variable domain (missing parts from reference TRBV11-2 and TRBJ1-2): EAGVAQSPRYKIIEKRQSVAFWCNPISGHATLYWYQQILGQGPKLLIQFQNNGVVDDSQLPKDRFSAERLKGVDSTLKIQPAKLEDSAVYLCASSTDRGYSYGYTFGSGTRLTVV.

V and J are TRBV5-4 and TRBJ2-1; TRBD2 is a possible D gene (5 bases). Looked up from germline, CDR1 is SGHNT and CDR2 is YYREEE (reference sequence). The CDR3 sequence is 14 residues long. With 2 bases removed from V and 7 bases from J, the gap between germline ends came to 13 bases. The CDR3 DNA reads as TGTGCCAGCAGCTTAGGTGCTAGCAAAAATGAGCAGTTCTTC. This translates into CASSLGASKNEQFF. Variable domain in full (rest from reference TRBV5-4 and TRBJ2-1): ETGVTQSPTHLIKTRGQQVTLRCSSQSGHNTVSWYQQALGQGPQFIFQYYREEENGRGNFPPRFSGLQFPNYSSELNVNALELDDSALYLCASSLGASKNEQFFGPGTRLTVL.

The chain combines TRBV7-9 with TRBJ2-7; D is possibly TRBD2 (6 bases). Germline-derived CDR1 and CDR2 are SEHNR and FQNEAQ (reference sequence). CDR3 size: 16 residues. V was trimmed by 1 base and J by 0 bases, leaving 13 bases between them. CDR3 region: CASSLDPAGSSYEQYF. The CDR3, as DNA: TGTGCCAGCAGCTTAGATCCGGCGGGGAGCTCCTACGAGCAGTACTTC. Full variable domain (rest looked up from reference TRBV7-9 and TRBJ2-7): DTGVSQNPRHKITKRGQNVTFRCDPISEHNRLYWYRQTLGQGPEFLTYFQNEAQLEKSRLLSDRFSAERPKGSFSTLEIQRTEQGDSAMYLCASSLDPAGSSYEQYFGPGTRLTVT.

The chain joins TRBV10-3 to TRBJ2-5, with D tentatively TRBD2 (5 bases). CDR1 is ENHRY, CDR2 SYGVKD, per germline. V lost 0 bases and J lost 4, with 9 bases in between. The length of the CDR3 is 14 residues. The CDR3 protein is CAISESRSGETQYF. The CDR3 DNA is TGTGCCATCAGTGAGTCAAGGAGCGGAGAGACCCAGTACTTC.

The chain is built from TRBV5-4 and TRBJ2-2; the D gene is possibly TRBD2 (6 bases). Trimming took 6 bases from V and 0 from J, leaving 12 bases between them. CDR3 length: 15 residues. Germline CDR1 reads SGHNT; CDR2 reads YYREEE (reference sequence). The CDR3 coding sequence is TGTGCCAGCACCTCCGGGACTTCGAACACCGGGGAGCTGTTTTTT. Residues: CASTSGTSNTGELFF.

DNA of the CDR3: TGTGCCAGCAGCAGAGGGCCGGGACAGCGTAATGAGCAGTTCTTC. Its protein is CASSRGPGQRNEQFF. The J gene is TRBJ2-1, the V gene TRBV5-8, with 7 bases aligning to TRBD1. This CDR3 contains 15 residues. V dropped 4 bases and J dropped 7; count of bases not matched to a gene: 11. Germline-derived CDR1 and CDR2 are SGHTS and YDEGEE.

The chain recombines TRBV29-1 with TRBJ2-7; D remains ambiguous. There are 12 residues in the CDR3. Trimming pared 8 bases from V and 0 bases from J, leaving 11 bases between. Per germline, CDR1 SQVTM and CDR2 ANQGSEA. The CDR3 nucleotides are TGCAGCTCCCTGGGCGACTCCTACGAGCAGTACTTC. This encodes CSSLGDSYEQYF.

The CDR3 sequence: CASSPPGQGGRKLFF. The CDR3 DNA reads TGTGCCAGCTCACCACCGGGACAGGGGGGTCGAAAACTGTTTTTT. This chain connects TRBV18 to TRBJ1-4; TRBD1 aligns across 11 bases. The CDR3 has 15 amino acids. V dropped 0 bases and J dropped 10; count of bases not matched to a gene: 4. CDR1 is KGHSH, CDR2 LQKENI, per germline.

This rearrangement joins TRBV7-9 to TRBJ1-3, with D possibly being TRBD1 (6 bases). The length of the CDR3 is 15 residues. V dropped 5 bases and J dropped 1 base, with 12 bases sitting between them. Germline V gene data show CDR1 as SEHNR and CDR2 as FQNEAQ (reference sequence). This CDR3 is CASSDVGGSGNTIYF. The DNA of the CDR3 is TGTGCCAGCAGCGACGTAGGGGGATCTGGAAACACCATATATTTT.

This chain uses TRBV9 with TRBJ1-5; perhaps TRBD1 as D (6 bases). Germline CDR1 reads SGDLS; CDR2 reads YYNGEE. V lost 0 bases to trimming and J lost 10 bases, with 17 bases between them. The CDR3 runs to 15 residues. The CDR3 sequence is CASSVEGTHSSPQHF. CDR3 sequence (DNA): TGTGCCAGCAGCGTAGAAGGGACACATAGTAGTCCCCAGCATTTT.

This CDR3 is CASSYGSNYGYTF. The CDR3 coding sequence is TGTGCCAGCAGCTACGGGAGTAACTATGGCTACACCTTC. This chain uses TRBV7-3 with TRBJ1-2; D is uncertain. Trimming removed 4 bases from V and 1 base from J, with 7 bases in between. CDR1 SGHTA and CDR2 FQGTGA come from the germline V gene. This CDR3 comprises 13 residues.